These 10 T cell receptor beta chains share one sample of origin, sequenced in a study of T cell repertoires in cytomegalovirus infection. No antigen is known for these receptors. TCRdb re-called the reads through MiXCR, storing one row per CDR3 protein. Of 900,000 to 950,000 distinct CDR3 sequences listed, less than 35% are singletons. This specimen consisted of cultured CD8+ T cells from PBMCs, obtained from culture after CMV antigen stimulation. The receptor set was obtained from a human donor in good health (CMV status not recorded). Some clones in this sample may be carry-over from other donors' samples.

This clonotype was seen a few times. The chain uses TRBV19 and TRBJ2-1, with D uncertain. V shed 1 base and J shed 6 bases, with 7 bases lying between them. This CDR3 spans 13 amino acids. Looked up from germline, CDR1 is LNHDA and CDR2 is SQIVND (reference sequence). CDR3 region: CASSIVSSNEQFF. The DNA for the CDR3 is TGTGCCAGTAGTATAGTCTCGTCCAATGAGCAGTTCTTC.

The chain joins TRBV27 to TRBJ2-1, with D possibly matching TRBD1 (6 bases). V was trimmed by 7 bases and J by 3 bases, leaving 16 bases between them. Germline V gene lookup returns CDR1 MNHEY and CDR2 SMNVEV (reference sequence). The CDR3 covers 15 residues. This CDR3 reads CASKSAGAFYNEQFF. Written as DNA, the CDR3 is TGTGCCAGCAAGTCGGCAGGGGCATTCTACAATGAGCAGTTCTTC.

This clonotype was seen more than once but under ten times. V and J are TRBV19 and TRBJ1-5; D is unresolved. Germline CDR1 reads LNHDA; CDR2 reads SQIVND (reference sequence). This CDR3 is built from 14 residues. V was cut by 1 base and J by 0 bases, with 4 bases left in between. CDR3 region: CASSIGPSNQPQHF. DNA for the CDR3: TGTGCCAGTAGTATAGGGCCTAGCAATCAGCCCCAGCATTTT. Full variable domain (outside the CDR3, taken from reference TRBV19 and TRBJ1-5): DGGITQSPKYLFRKEGQNVTLSCEQNLNHDAMYWYRQDPGQGLRLIYYSQIVNDFQKGDIAEGYSVSREKKESFPLTVTSAQKNPTAFYLCASSIGPSNQPQHFGDGTRLSIL.

The chain combines TRBV13 with TRBJ2-4, with D perhaps matching TRBD1 (6 bases). V gave up 5 bases and J gave up 4 bases, with 12 bases separating them. The germline V gene has CDR1 PRHDT and CDR2 FYEKMQ (reference sequence). There are 14 residues in the CDR3. The CDR3 loop is CASSNTGSKNIQYF. For the CDR3, the DNA is TGTGCCAGCAGCAACACAGGGTCAAAAAACATTCAGTACTTC.

The V gene is TRBV6-6, the J gene TRBJ2-7, with D uncertain. The CDR3 covers 19 residues. Trimming took 2 bases from V and 3 from J, leaving 26 bases between them. Germline values: CDR1 MNHNY, CDR2 SVGAGI (reference sequence). The CDR3 loop reads CASSYNRQLFSSRYYEQYF. The CDR3 DNA sequence: TGTGCCAGCAGTTACAACCGTCAACTCTTCTCGAGCCGATACTACGAGCAGTACTTC.

The chain is built from TRBV2 and TRBJ2-3; D ambiguous. The CDR3 is 12 amino acids. Germline lookup yields CDR1 SNHLY and CDR2 FYNNEI. Deletions cut 3 bases from V and 4 bases from J, with 5 bases between. This CDR3 is CASSDPPDTQYF. CDR3 DNA sequence: TGTGCCAGCAGTGACCCCCCAGATACGCAGTATTTT.

This clonotype was observed many times. The rearrangement uses TRBV7-9 and TRBJ1-2, with a possible D match to TRBD1 (5 bases). Germline CDR1 is SEHNR and CDR2 is FQNEAQ (reference sequence). V was pared by 6 bases and J by 4 bases, with 27 bases between. This CDR3 has 18 residues. CDR3 coding DNA: TGTGCCAGCAGAATAGGCCGGGGAAGAAGGGGAGAGGTCTATGGCTACACCTTC. This encodes CASRIGRGRRGEVYGYTF.

The chain combines TRBV6-1 with TRBJ1-2; D is uncertain. The V end was cut by 6 bases, the J end by 6 bases, with 17 bases between. CDR3 length: 14 residues. Looked up from germline, CDR1 is MNHNS and CDR2 is SASEGT. CDR3 coding DNA: TGTGCCAGCAGGTCGCAGATATCCATAGATGGCTACACCTTC. Translating gives CASRSQISIDGYTF.

This clonotype was recorded a few times. This chain joins TRBV4-3 and TRBJ2-3; 8 bases are shared with TRBD2. The CDR3 length is 16 residues. V lost 3 bases, J lost 1 base, and 6 bases stayed unmatched. Germline CDR1 is LGHNA and CDR2 is YSLEER. CDR3 in DNA: TGCGCCAGCAGCCAGACACCGGGGGGGGGCACAGATACGCAGTATTTT. It translates to CASSQTPGGGTDTQYF.

This clonotype was seen a handful of times. CDR3 nucleotide sequence: TGTGCCAGCAGCTTAGGCCGTTACAGGGGCAATGAGCAGTTCTTC. This translates into CASSLGRYRGNEQFF. This chain joins TRBV7-9 and TRBJ2-1; TRBD1 aligns across 7 bases. This CDR3 has 15 residues. Per germline, CDR1 SEHNR and CDR2 FQNEAQ (reference sequence). V lost 1 base, J lost 6 bases, and 6 bases stayed unmatched. Full variable domain (remainder filled in from reference TRBV7-9 and TRBJ2-1): DTGVSQNPRHKITKRGQNVTFRCDPISEHNRLYWYRQTLGQGPEFLTYFQNEAQLEKSRLLSDRFSAERPKGSFSTLEIQRTEQGDSAMYLCASSLGRYRGNEQFFGPGTRLTVL.